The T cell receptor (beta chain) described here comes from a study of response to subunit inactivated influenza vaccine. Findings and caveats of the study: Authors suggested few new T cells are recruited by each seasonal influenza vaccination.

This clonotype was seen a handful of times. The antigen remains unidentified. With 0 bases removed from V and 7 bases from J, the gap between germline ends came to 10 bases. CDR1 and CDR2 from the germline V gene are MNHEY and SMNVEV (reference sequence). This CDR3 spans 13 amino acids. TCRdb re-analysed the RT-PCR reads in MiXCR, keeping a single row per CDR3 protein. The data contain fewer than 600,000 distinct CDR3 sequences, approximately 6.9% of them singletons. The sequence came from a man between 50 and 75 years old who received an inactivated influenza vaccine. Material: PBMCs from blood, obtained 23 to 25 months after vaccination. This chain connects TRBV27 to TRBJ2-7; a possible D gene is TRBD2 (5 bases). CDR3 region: CASSLSRVREQYF. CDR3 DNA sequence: TGTGCCAGCAGTTTATCGAGGGTCCGGGAGCAGTACTTC.